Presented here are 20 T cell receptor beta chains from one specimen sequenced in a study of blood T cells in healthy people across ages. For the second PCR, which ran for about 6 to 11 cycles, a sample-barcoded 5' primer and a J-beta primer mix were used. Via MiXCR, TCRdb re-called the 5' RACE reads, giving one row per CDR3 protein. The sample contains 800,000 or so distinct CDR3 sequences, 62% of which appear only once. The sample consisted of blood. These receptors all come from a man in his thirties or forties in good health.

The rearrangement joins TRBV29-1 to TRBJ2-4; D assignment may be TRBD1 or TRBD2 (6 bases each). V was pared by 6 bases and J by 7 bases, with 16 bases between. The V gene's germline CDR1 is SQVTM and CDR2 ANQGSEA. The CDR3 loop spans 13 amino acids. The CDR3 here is CSVGGGLGNIQYF. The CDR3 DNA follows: TGCAGCGTCGGGGGCGGCTTGGGGAACATTCAGTACTTC.

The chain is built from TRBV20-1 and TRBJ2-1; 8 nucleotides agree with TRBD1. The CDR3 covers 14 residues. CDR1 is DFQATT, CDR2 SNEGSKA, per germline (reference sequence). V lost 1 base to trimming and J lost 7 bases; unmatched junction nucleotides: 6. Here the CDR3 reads CSARGGRGLNEQFF. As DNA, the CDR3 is TGCAGTGCTAGAGGCGGCAGGGGGCTAAATGAGCAGTTCTTC.

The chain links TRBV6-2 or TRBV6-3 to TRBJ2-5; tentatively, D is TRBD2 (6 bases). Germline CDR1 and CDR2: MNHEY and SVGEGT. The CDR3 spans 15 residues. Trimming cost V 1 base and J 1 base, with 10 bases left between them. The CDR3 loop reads CASSYYGTVQETQYF. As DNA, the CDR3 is TGTGCCAGCAGTTACTACGGGACTGTCCAAGAGACCCAGTACTTC.

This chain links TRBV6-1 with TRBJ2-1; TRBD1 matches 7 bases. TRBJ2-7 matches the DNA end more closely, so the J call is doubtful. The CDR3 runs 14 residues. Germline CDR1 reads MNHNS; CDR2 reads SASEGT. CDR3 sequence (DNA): TGTGCCAGCAGTGCCGACAGGGCCACCTACGAGCAGTACTTC. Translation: CASSADRATYEQYF.

The CDR3 DNA sequence: TGTGCCAGCAGCCCGCCCCCCAAGGCAGAGACCCAGTACTTC. This encodes CASSPPPKAETQYF. The chain joins TRBV7-2 to TRBJ2-7; D remains ambiguous. The J call may be wrong; the DNA end is better matched by TRBJ2-5. The germline V gene has CDR1 SGHTA and CDR2 FQGNSA. The CDR3 is made up of 14 amino acids.

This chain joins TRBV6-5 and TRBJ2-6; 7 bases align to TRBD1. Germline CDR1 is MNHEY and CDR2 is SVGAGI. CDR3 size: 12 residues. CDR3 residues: CGTGSGANVLTF. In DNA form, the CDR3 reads TGTGGGACAGGCTCGGGGGCCAACGTCCTGACTTTC.

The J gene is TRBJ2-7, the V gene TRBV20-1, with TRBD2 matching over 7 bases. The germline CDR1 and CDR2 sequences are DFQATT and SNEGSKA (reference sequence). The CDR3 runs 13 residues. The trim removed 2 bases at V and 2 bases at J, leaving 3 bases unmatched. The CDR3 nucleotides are TGCAGTGCTAGAAGGGACTACGCCTACGAGCAGTACTTC. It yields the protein CSARRDYAYEQYF.

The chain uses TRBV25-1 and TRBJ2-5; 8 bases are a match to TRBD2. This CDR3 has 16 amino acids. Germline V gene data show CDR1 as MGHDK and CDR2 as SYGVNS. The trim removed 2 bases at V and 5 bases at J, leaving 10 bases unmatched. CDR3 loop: CASSELAGNLGETQYF. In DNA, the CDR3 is TGTGCCAGCAGTGAACTAGCGGGCAACCTGGGGGAGACCCAGTACTTC.

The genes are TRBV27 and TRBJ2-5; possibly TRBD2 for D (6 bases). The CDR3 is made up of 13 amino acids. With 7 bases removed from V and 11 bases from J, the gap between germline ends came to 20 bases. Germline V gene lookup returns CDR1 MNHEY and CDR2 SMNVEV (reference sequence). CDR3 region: CASMDPWGVEQYF. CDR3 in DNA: TGTGCCAGCATGGACCCTTGGGGGGTAGAGCAGTACTTC.

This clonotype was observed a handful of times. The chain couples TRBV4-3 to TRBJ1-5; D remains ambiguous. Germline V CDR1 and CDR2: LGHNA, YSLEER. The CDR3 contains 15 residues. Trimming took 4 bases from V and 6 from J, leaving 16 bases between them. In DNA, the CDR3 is TGCGCCAGCAGCCGGAGGCTAAAGGGTGGTCAGCCCCAGCATTTT. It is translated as CASSRRLKGGQPQHF.

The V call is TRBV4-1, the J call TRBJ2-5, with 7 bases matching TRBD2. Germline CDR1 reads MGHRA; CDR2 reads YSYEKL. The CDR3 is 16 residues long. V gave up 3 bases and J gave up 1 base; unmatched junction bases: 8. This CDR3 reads CASSQGGDSPQETQYF. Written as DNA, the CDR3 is TGCGCCAGCAGCCAGGGGGGGGACTCACCCCAAGAGACCCAGTACTTC.

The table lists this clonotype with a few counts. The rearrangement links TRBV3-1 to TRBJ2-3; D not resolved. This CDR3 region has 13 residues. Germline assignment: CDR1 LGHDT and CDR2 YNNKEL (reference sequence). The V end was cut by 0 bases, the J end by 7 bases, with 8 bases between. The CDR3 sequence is CASSQESVNTQYF. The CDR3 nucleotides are TGTGCCAGCAGCCAAGAATCCGTAAATACGCAGTATTTT.

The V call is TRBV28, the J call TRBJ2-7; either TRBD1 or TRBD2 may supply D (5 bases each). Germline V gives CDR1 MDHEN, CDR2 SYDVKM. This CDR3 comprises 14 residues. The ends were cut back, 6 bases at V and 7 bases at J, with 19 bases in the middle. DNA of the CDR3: TGTGCCAGCAGACTATCCGGGACCCCTAGGGAGCAGTACTTC. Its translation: CASRLSGTPREQYF.

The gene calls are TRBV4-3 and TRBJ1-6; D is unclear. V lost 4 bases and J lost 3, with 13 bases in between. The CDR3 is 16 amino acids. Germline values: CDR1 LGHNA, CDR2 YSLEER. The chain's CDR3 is CASSLSNLGYNSPLHF. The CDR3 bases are TGCGCCAGCAGCCTCTCGAACCTCGGCTATAATTCACCCCTCCACTTT.

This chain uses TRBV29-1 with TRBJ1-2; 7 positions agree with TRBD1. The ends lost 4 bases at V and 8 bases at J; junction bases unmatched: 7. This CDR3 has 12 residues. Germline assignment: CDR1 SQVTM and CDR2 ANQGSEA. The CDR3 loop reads CSVATGEVGYTF. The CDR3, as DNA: TGCAGCGTTGCAACAGGGGAGGTGGGCTACACCTTC.

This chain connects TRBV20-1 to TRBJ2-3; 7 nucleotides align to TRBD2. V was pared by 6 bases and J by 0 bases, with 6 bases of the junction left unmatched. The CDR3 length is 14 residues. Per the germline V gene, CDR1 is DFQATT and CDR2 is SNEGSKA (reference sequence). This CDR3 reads CSASPRGSTDTQYF. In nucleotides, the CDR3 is TGCAGTGCCAGCCCGCGGGGGAGCACAGATACGCAGTATTTT.

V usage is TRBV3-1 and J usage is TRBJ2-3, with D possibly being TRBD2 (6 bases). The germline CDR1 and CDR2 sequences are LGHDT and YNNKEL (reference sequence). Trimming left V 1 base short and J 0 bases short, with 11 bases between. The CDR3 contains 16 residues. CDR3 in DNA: TGTGCCAGCAGCCAAGCCTCCGGGACTAGCACAGATACGCAGTATTTT. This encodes CASSQASGTSTDTQYF.

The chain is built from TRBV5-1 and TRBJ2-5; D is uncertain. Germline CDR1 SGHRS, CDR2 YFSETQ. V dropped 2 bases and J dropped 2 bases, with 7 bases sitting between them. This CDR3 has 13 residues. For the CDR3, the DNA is TGCGCCAGCAGCTTCCAGTCTCAAGAGACCCAGTACTTC. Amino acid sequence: CASSFQSQETQYF.

The CDR3 is CASSLGAGVVEQFF. In DNA form, the CDR3 reads TGTGCCAGCAGCCTAGGTGCAGGGGTTGTTGAGCAGTTCTTC. The chain uses TRBV14 and TRBJ2-1, with a possible D match to TRBD1 (6 bases). The CDR3 is 14 residues long. V shed 4 bases and J shed 9 bases, with 16 bases lying between them. Germline CDR1 reads SGHDN; CDR2 reads FVKESK.

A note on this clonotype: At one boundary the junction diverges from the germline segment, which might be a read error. The CDR3 coding sequence is TGTACCAGCAGCCCCCGGCCGGGAGCGGAGACCCAGTACTTC. It yields the protein CTSSPRPGAETQYF. The chain uses TRBV12-3 or TRBV12-4 and TRBJ2-5; weak D call: TRBD2 (6 bases). The CDR3 has 14 amino acids.